This T cell receptor (beta chain) was captured by sequencing in a study of cytomegalovirus exposure and HLA in healthy donors. Overall study: The Caucasian-associated ancestry cluster contained about 80% of the roughly 400 genotyped donors. Points from the study as a whole: A missense variant in DCLRE1C was later tied to TCR beta V- and J-gene trimming. The listing of 150 to 200 TCR beta chains classed them as cytomegalovirus-associated.

With regard to this clone: The antigen remains unidentified.

CDR1 and CDR2 (germline): SGHTA, FQGNSA. The CDR3 is 13 amino acids. With 4 bases removed from V and 10 bases from J, the gap between germline ends came to 14 bases. The PCR made use of 60 Vbeta and 13 Jbeta primers. Per the study methods: The count from a later analysis was about 80 million unique TCR beta chains, some 9.9 million of them shared. The repertoire was sequenced with immunoSEQ multiplex PCR; TCRdb's copy has only in-frame clones and lacks some. V and J calls and clone size follow that table, whereas D and trimming were derived from the DNA. The sample holds around 180,000 clones, around 80% seen once.

Material for sequencing was PBMCs. The clonotype originates from a boy younger than 10 in good health and CMV-seronegative. The chain couples TRBV7-2 to TRBJ2-1; TRBD2 is a possible D gene (6 bases). In DNA form, the CDR3 reads TGTGCCAGCAGCTACTTAGCGGCTCGGGAGCAGTTCTTC. Residues: CASSYLAAREQFF.